Below, 27 T cell receptor beta chains from the same sample are listed, as sequenced in a study of blood T cell repertoires in COVID-19. TCRdb's copy holds only in-frame clones and misses some; the assay was immunoSEQ multiplex PCR. The table has around 220,000 clones, around 88% seen once. The sample comprised PBMCs or T cells enriched from blood (not recorded which). These receptors originate from a woman between 50 and 59 years old with acute COVID-19.

The chain joins TRBV5-1 to TRBJ2-5; D call uncertain. The CDR3 runs to 14 residues. Germline-derived CDR1 and CDR2 are SGHRS and YFSETQ. Trimming shortened V by 0 bases and J by 1 base, and 7 bases separated the two germline ends. In DNA form, the CDR3 reads TGCGCCAGCAGCTTGGGTTTCCTCCAAGAGACCCAGTACTTC. This encodes CASSLGFLQETQYF. The entire variable domain, with the rest obtained from reference TRBV5-1 and TRBJ2-5, is as follows: KAGVTQTPRYLIKTRGQQVTLSCSPISGHRSVSWYQQTPGQGLQFLFEYFSETQRNKGNFPGRFSGRQFSNSRSEMNVSTLELGDSALYLCASSLGFLQETQYFGPGTRLLVL.

This chain links TRBV30 with TRBJ2-1, with TRBD1 matching 9 bases. The V and J ends lost 2 bases and 4 bases, in that order; junction bases with no gene match: 9. Germline V CDR1 and CDR2: GTSNPN, SVGIG (reference sequence). The CDR3 length is 16 residues. The CDR3 is CAWSFTGQGLYNEQFF. The CDR3 DNA reads as TGTGCCTGGAGTTTTACGGGACAGGGCCTTTACAATGAGCAGTTCTTC.

The chain couples TRBV15 to TRBJ2-2, with D perhaps matching TRBD2 (5 bases). There are 15 residues in the CDR3. The germline V gene has CDR1 LNHNV and CDR2 YYDKDF (reference sequence). Trimming removed 0 bases at V and 5 bases at J, with 10 bases between. The CDR3 protein is CATSRDFRGTGELFF. For the CDR3, the DNA is TGTGCCACCAGCAGAGATTTCCGGGGAACCGGGGAGCTGTTTTTT.

The chain links TRBV28 to TRBJ1-6; unclear D gene. From germline, CDR1 is MDHEN and CDR2 SYDVKM. The length of the CDR3 is 14 residues. With 3 bases removed from V and 9 bases from J, the gap between germline ends came to 12 bases. The CDR3 loop reads CASSFRPKVSPLHF. The CDR3 DNA is TGTGCCAGCAGTTTCAGGCCTAAGGTTTCACCCCTCCACTTT. Full variable domain (missing parts from reference TRBV28 and TRBJ1-6): DVKVTQSSRYLVKRTGEKVFLECVQDMDHENMFWYRQDPGLGLRLIYFSYDVKMKEKGDIPEGYSVSREKKERFSLILESASTNQTSMYLCASSFRPKVSPLHFGNGTRLTVT.

The chain links TRBV3-1 (or the pseudogene TRBV3-2) to TRBJ2-7, with 11 bases matching TRBD2. Germline CDR1 and CDR2: LGHDT and YNNKEL (reference sequence). V trimming: 0 bases; J trimming: 0 bases; junction bases outside the gene matches: 7. The CDR3 is made up of 18 amino acids. The CDR3, as DNA: TGTGCCAGCAGCCAAGATCGAGGTAGCGGGAGGGACTCCTACGAGCAGTACTTC. The encoded protein is CASSQDRGSGRDSYEQYF.

The chain is built from TRBV4-3 and TRBJ1-6; D not resolved. Germline V gene sequence: CDR1 LGHNA, CDR2 YSLEER. The CDR3 runs 16 residues. V was clipped by 4 bases and J by 0 bases, with 10 bases between them. CDR3 coding DNA: TGCGCCAGCAGCCTCGACTTCAGCTCCTATAATTCACCCCTCCACTTT. Translated, it gives CASSLDFSSYNSPLHF.

This sequence joins TRBV19 and TRBJ2-3, with 9 bases aligning to TRBD1. CDR1 and CDR2 (germline): LNHDA, SQIVND (reference sequence). J gave up 2 bases and V 7 bases, and 4 bases lay outside the gene matches. This CDR3 has 14 amino acids. CDR3 loop: CASKDRGITDTQYF. For the CDR3, the DNA is TGTGCCAGTAAGGACAGGGGAATCACAGATACGCAGTATTTT. The variable domain in full, with the rest retrieved from reference TRBV19 and TRBJ2-3, is DGGITQSPKYLFRKEGQNVTLSCEQNLNHDAMYWYRQDPGQGLRLIYYSQIVNDFQKGDIAEGYSVSREKKESFPLTVTSAQKNPTAFYLCASKDRGITDTQYFGPGTRLTVL.

The rearrangement uses TRBV7-2 and TRBJ1-2, with D possibly being TRBD1 (6 bases). CDR3 size: 14 residues. Germline V gene sequence: CDR1 SGHTA, CDR2 FQGNSA. Trimming left V 1 base short and J 7 bases short, with 13 bases between. The CDR3 DNA follows: TGTGCCAGCAGCTTAGGTCGGACAGACGGTGGCTACACCTTC. Translation: CASSLGRTDGGYTF.

This clone was picked up one time. The genes are TRBV27 and TRBJ2-7; 11 bases line up with TRBD2. This CDR3 contains 16 residues. Germline assignment: CDR1 MNHEY and CDR2 SMNVEV (reference sequence). After removal of 7 bases from V and 3 bases from J, the junction contained 11 bases not matched to a gene. CDR3 loop: CASTAGVGLAVYEQYF. CDR3 bases: TGTGCCAGCACCGCGGGGGTGGGACTAGCGGTCTACGAGCAGTACTTC.

The chain couples TRBV7-9 to TRBJ2-1; D uncertain. Germline V CDR1 and CDR2: SEHNR, FQNEAQ (reference sequence). CDR3 size: 15 residues. With 2 bases removed from V and 0 bases from J, the gap between germline ends came to 8 bases. Here the CDR3 DNA reads TGTGCCAGCAGCTTATTGTTTAGCTCCTACAATGAGCAGTTCTTC. Protein sequence: CASSLLFSSYNEQFF.

The chain is built from TRBV19 and TRBJ1-2; 10 bases are a match to TRBD1. Trimming removed 4 bases from V and 5 bases from J; junction bases left unmatched: 10. CDR1 is LNHDA, CDR2 SQIVND, per germline (reference sequence). This CDR3 is 16 amino acids long. The CDR3 here is CASSNRDRGRKYGYTF. In DNA form, the CDR3 reads TGTGCCAGTAGTAATCGAGACAGGGGGCGCAAATATGGCTACACCTTC.

The gene calls are TRBV12-3 or TRBV12-4 and TRBJ1-5, with 9 bases matching TRBD1. Unmatched junction bases numbered 12, after V lost 6 bases and J lost 15 bases. The CDR3 is made up of 13 amino acids. The CDR3 DNA sequence: TGTGCCAGCAGAATGGACAGGGGCCGCCAGACGCATTTT. As protein: CASRMDRGRQTHF.

Only one count was recorded for this clone. The rearrangement joins TRBV2 to TRBJ2-3; D ambiguous. Germline V gene lookup returns CDR1 SNHLY and CDR2 FYNNEI. With 4 bases removed from V and 2 bases from J, the gap between germline ends came to 4 bases. This CDR3 is built from 12 residues. The CDR3 loop is CASSVITDTQYF. The CDR3 DNA sequence: TGTGCCAGCAGTGTTATCACAGATACGCAGTATTTT. Full variable domain (missing parts from reference TRBV2 and TRBJ2-3): EPEVTQTPSHQVTQMGQEVILRCVPISNHLYFYWYRQILGQKVEFLVSFYNNEISEKSEIFDDQFSVERPDGSNFTLKIRSTKLEDSAMYFCASSVITDTQYFGPGTRLTVL.

This rearrangement joins TRBV12-3 or TRBV12-4 to TRBJ1-2; TRBD1 is a possible D gene (5 bases). The CDR3 is 12 amino acids. V was clipped by 6 bases and J by 4 bases, with 9 bases between them. DNA for the CDR3: TGTGCCAGCAGCTGGGGGGGCTATGGCTACACCTTC. Amino acids: CASSWGGYGYTF.

This CDR3 reads CASVPAGFNEQFF. DNA of the CDR3: TGTGCCAGCGTCCCCGCGGGTTTCAATGAGCAGTTCTTC. The chain employs TRBV7-9 and TRBJ2-1, with D possibly matching TRBD2 (5 bases). The ends were cut back, 8 bases at V and 6 bases at J, with 14 bases in the middle. Per germline, CDR1 SEHNR and CDR2 FQNEAQ (reference sequence). The CDR3 has 13 residues.

This clone was observed many times. The chain links TRBV7-3 to TRBJ2-3; D is ambiguous. V was cut by 5 bases and J by 5 bases, with 11 bases left in between. Germline CDR1 is SGHTA and CDR2 is FQGTGA. The CDR3 totals 13 residues. The CDR3 region has the DNA TGTGCCAGCAGCACCTATAACGGAGATACGCAGTATTTT. It specifies CASSTYNGDTQYF.

This clone has only one observation. The chain carries TRBV5-3 and TRBJ2-7; D perhaps matches TRBD2 (6 bases). TRBV5-3 is identified as an open reading frame with a role that is uncertain. V lost 8 bases, J lost 3 bases, and 12 bases lay in between. The CDR3 loop spans 12 amino acids. The chain's CDR3 is CASRLGGYEQYF. CDR3 coding DNA: TGTGCCAGTCGACTGGGGGGCTACGAGCAGTACTTC.

This clone was picked up a small number of times. The V call is TRBV9, the J call TRBJ2-7, with TRBD2 matching over 7 bases. This CDR3 has 14 residues. Germline V lookup: CDR1 SGDLS, CDR2 YYNGEE. V was pared by 3 bases and J by 6 bases, with 9 bases of the junction left unmatched. This CDR3 is CASSGDGGSSEQYF. The CDR3 DNA reads TGTGCCAGCAGCGGGGACGGCGGGAGTAGCGAGCAGTACTTC.

The CDR3 spells CASSQAAGNYGYTF. CDR3 bases: TGTGCCAGCAGCCAAGCGGCGGGGAACTATGGCTACACCTTC. The chain links TRBV3-1 (or the pseudogene TRBV3-2) to TRBJ1-2; unclear D gene. The CDR3 is 14 amino acids. Germline values: CDR1 LGHDT, CDR2 YNNKEL (reference sequence). V was pared by 1 base and J by 2 bases, with 8 bases between.

V and J are TRBV7-4 and TRBJ1-5; D uncertain. With 4 bases removed from V and 2 bases from J, the gap between germline ends came to 6 bases. This CDR3 comprises 13 residues. The germline CDR1 and CDR2 sequences are SGHVT and SQSDAQ. Here the CDR3 DNA reads TGTGCCAGCAGCTCCCACTGCAATCAGCCCCAGCATTTT. Translated, it gives CASSSHCNQPQHF.

For the CDR3, the DNA is TGTGCCATCAGAGGGGACAGGGGGGATTACGAGCAGTACTTC. It specifies CAIRGDRGDYEQYF. The chain couples TRBV10-3 to TRBJ2-7; 11 bases match TRBD1. Per germline, CDR1 ENHRY and CDR2 SYGVKD. The CDR3 totals 14 residues. V gave up 6 bases and J gave up 4 bases; unmatched junction bases: 5.

This chain links TRBV30 with TRBJ2-7; TRBD2 aligns across 7 bases. Per the germline V gene, CDR1 is GTSNPN and CDR2 is SVGIG (reference sequence). Losses at the gene ends were 2 bases for V and 7 bases for J; bases not matched to a gene: 11. This CDR3 has 14 amino acids. In DNA form, the CDR3 reads TGTGCCTGGAGTACTCGGGACCCCGGGGGGGAGCAGTACTTC. Its translation is CAWSTRDPGGEQYF.

The gene calls are TRBV9 and TRBJ2-3; 8 nucleotides align to TRBD2. CDR1 SGDLS and CDR2 YYNGEE come from the germline V gene. The CDR3 totals 15 residues. V shed 0 bases and J 2 bases; nucleotides not matched to a gene: 2. The CDR3 spells CASSVAGGITDTQYF. As DNA, the CDR3 is TGTGCCAGCAGCGTAGCGGGAGGGATCACAGATACGCAGTATTTT.

V usage is TRBV9 and J usage is TRBJ1-4, with D perhaps TRBD1 (5 bases). Trimming took 4 bases from V and 5 from J, leaving 15 bases between them. The CDR3 contains 15 residues. Germline V lookup: CDR1 SGDLS, CDR2 YYNGEE. The CDR3 sequence: CASSPWRGSNEKLFF. The CDR3 DNA is TGTGCCAGCAGCCCCTGGAGGGGATCCAATGAAAAACTGTTTTTT.

V usage is TRBV7-6 and J usage is TRBJ2-5; 9 bases are a match to TRBD1. Trimming removed 5 bases from V and 4 bases from J; junction bases left unmatched: 11. This CDR3 contains 16 residues. Germline CDR1 SGHVS, CDR2 FNYEAQ. This CDR3 is CASSPRTGDGGETQYF. The CDR3 bases are TGTGCCAGCAGCCCTAGGACAGGGGATGGGGGAGAGACCCAGTACTTC.

This clone was counted a single time. The genes are TRBV6-5 and TRBJ2-6; D ambiguous. V lost 0 bases to trimming and J lost 0 bases, with 3 bases between them. This CDR3 is 15 amino acids long. Germline V gene data show CDR1 as MNHEY and CDR2 as SVGAGI. CDR3 sequence (DNA): TGTGCCAGCAGTTACTCCGGCTCTGGGGCCAACGTCCTGACTTTC. Translation gives CASSYSGSGANVLTF.

J is TRBJ1-5 and V is TRBV7-2; TRBD1 might be the D (6 bases). The CDR3 spans 15 residues. Trimming took off 1 base at V and 4 bases at J, with 11 bases between the two ends. The germline V gene has CDR1 SGHTA and CDR2 FQGNSA. The CDR3 sequence: CASSLDQGRNQPQHF. CDR3 DNA: TGTGCCAGCAGCTTAGATCAGGGGCGGAATCAGCCCCAGCATTTT.